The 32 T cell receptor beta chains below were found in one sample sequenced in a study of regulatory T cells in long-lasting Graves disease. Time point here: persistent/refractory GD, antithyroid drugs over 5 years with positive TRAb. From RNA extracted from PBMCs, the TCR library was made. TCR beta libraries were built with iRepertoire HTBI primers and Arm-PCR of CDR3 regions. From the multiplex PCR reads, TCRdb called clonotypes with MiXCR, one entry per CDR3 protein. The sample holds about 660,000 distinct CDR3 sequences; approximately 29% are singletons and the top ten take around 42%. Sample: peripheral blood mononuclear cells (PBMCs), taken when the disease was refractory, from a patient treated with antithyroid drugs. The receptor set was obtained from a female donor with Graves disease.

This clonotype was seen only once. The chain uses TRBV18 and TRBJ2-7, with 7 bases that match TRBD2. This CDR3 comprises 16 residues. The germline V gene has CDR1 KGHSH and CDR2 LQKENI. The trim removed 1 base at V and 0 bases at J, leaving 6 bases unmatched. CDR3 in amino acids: CASSPRAGGSSYEQYF. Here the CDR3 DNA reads TGTGCCAGCTCACCACGTGCAGGCGGGAGCTCCTACGAGCAGTACTTC.

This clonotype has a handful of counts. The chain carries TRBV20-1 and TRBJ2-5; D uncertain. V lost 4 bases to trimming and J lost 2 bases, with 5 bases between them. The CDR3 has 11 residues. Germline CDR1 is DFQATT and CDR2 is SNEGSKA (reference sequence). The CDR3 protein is CSATRQETQYF. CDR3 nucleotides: TGCAGTGCTACTAGACAAGAGACCCAGTACTTC.

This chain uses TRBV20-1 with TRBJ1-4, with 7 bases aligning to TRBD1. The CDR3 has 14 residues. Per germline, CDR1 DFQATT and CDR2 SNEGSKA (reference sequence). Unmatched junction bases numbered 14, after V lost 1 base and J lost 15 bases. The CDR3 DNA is TGCAGTGCTAGAGGAACAGGGGCACATCGTCAAATGTTTTTT. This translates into CSARGTGAHRQMFF.

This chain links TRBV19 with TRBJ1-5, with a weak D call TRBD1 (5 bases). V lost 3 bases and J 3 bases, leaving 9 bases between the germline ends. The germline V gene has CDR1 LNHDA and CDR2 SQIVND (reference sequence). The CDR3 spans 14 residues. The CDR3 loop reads CASSIGAVNQPQHF. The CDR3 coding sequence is TGTGCCAGTAGTATTGGGGCAGTCAATCAGCCCCAGCATTTT.

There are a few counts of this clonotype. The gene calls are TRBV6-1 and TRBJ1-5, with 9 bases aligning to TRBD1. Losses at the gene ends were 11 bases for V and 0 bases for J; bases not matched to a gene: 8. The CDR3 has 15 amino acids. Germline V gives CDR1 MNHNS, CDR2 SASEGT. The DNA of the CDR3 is TGTGCCTCTGGGACAGGGACAATTAGCAATCAGCCCCAGCATTTT. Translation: CASGTGTISNQPQHF.

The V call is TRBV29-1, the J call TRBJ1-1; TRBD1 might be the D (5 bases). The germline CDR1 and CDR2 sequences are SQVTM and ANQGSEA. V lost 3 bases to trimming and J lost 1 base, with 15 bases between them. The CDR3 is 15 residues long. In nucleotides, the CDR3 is TGCAGCGTTGATCGAGGGTTTGGGGGGAACACTGAAGCTTTCTTT. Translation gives CSVDRGFGGNTEAFF.

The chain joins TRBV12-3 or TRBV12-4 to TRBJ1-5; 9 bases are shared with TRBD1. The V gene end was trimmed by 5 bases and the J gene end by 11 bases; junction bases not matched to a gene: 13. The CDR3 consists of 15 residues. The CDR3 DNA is TGTGCCAGCAGTCCAGGACAGGGGCCCTCGTCGGCCCAGCATTTT. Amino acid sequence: CASSPGQGPSSAQHF.

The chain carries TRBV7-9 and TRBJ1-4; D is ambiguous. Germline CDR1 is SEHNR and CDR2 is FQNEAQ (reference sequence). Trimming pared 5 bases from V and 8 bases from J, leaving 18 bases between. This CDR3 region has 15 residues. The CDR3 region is CASSPSAGRREKLFF. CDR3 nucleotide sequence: TGTGCCAGCAGCCCCTCCGCGGGTCGTCGGGAAAAACTGTTTTTT. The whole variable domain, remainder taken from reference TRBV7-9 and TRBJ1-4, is DTGVSQNPRHKITKRGQNVTFRCDPISEHNRLYWYRQTLGQGPEFLTYFQNEAQLEKSRLLSDRFSAERPKGSFSTLEIQRTEQGDSAMYLCASSPSAGRREKLFFGSGTQLSVL.

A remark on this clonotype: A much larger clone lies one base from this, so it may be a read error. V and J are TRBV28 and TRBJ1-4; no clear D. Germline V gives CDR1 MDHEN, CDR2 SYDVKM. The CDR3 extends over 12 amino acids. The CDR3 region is CASSQVNEELFF. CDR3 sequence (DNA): TGTGCCAGCAGTCAAGTTAATGAAGAACTGTTTTTT.

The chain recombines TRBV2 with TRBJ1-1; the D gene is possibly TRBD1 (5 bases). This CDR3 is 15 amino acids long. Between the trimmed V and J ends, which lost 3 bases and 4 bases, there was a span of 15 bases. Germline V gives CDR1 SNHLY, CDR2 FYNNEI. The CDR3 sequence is CASSEPRGGTTEAFF. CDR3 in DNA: TGTGCCAGCAGTGAGCCTAGGGGAGGGACCACTGAAGCTTTCTTT.

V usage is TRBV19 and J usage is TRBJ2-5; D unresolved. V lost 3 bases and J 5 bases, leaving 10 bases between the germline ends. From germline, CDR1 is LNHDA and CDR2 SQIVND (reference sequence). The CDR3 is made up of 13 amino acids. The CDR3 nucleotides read TGTGCCAGTAGTATGAGGCTGCGGGAGACCCAGTACTTC. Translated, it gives CASSMRLRETQYF.

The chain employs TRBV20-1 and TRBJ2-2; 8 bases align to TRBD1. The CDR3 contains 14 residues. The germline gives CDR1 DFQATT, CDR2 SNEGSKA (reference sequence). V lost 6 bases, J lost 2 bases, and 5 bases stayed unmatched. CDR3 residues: CSASGQGNTGELFF. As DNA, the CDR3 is TGCAGTGCAAGCGGACAGGGCAACACCGGGGAGCTGTTTTTT.

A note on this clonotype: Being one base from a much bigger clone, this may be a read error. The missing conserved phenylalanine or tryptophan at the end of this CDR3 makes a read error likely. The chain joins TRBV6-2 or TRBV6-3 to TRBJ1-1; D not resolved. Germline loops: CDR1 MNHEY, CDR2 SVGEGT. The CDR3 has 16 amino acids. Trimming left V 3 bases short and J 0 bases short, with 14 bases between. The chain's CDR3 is CASSYEEIGLNTEAFL. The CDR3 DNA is TGTGCCAGCAGTTATGAAGAAATAGGATTGAACACTGAAGCTTTCCTT.

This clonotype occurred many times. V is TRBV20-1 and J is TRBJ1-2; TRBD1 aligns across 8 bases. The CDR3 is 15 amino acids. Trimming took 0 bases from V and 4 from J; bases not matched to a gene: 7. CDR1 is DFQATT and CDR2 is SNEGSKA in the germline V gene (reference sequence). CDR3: CSARDRDRLGYGYTF. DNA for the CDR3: TGCAGTGCTAGAGATCGGGACAGGCTTGGCTATGGCTACACCTTC.

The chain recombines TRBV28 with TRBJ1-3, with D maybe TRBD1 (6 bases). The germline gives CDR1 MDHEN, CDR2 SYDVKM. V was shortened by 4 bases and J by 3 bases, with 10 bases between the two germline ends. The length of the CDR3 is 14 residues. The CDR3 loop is CASSSQGFGNTIYF. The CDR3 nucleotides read TGTGCCAGCAGTTCACAGGGATTTGGAAACACCATATATTTT.

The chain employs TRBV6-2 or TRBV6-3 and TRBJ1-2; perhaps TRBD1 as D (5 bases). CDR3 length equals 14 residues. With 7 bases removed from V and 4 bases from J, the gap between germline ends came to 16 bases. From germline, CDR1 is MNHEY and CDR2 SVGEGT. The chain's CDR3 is CASTLSQGSYGYTF. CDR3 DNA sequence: TGTGCCAGCACCCTAAGCCAGGGAAGCTATGGCTACACCTTC.

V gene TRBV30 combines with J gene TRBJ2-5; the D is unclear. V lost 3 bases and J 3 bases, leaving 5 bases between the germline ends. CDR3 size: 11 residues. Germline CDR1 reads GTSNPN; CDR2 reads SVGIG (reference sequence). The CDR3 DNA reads TGTGCCTGGAGACAGAAAGAGACCCAGTACTTC. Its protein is CAWRQKETQYF. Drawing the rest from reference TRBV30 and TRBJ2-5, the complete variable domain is SQTIHQWPATLVQPVGSPLSLECTVEGTSNPNLYWYRQAAGRGLQLLFYSVGIGQISSEVPQNLSASRPQDRQFILSSKKLLLSDSGFYLCAWRQKETQYFGPGTRLLVL.

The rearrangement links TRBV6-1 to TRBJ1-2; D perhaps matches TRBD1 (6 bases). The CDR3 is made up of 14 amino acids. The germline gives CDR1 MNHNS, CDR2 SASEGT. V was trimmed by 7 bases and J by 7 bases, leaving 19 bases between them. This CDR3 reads CASKGDPRRSGYTF. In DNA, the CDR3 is TGTGCCAGCAAGGGGGACCCCAGACGGAGTGGCTACACCTTC.

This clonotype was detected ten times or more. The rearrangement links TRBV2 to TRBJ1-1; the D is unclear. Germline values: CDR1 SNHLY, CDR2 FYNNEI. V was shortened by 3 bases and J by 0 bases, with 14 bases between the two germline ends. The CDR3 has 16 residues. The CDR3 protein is CASSDGGVGMNTEAFF. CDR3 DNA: TGTGCCAGCAGTGACGGCGGTGTGGGAATGAACACTGAAGCTTTCTTT. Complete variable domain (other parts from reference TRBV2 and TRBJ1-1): EPEVTQTPSHQVTQMGQEVILRCVPISNHLYFYWYRQILGQKVEFLVSFYNNEISEKSEIFDDQFSVERPDGSNFTLKIRSTKLEDSAMYFCASSDGGVGMNTEAFFGQGTRLTVV.

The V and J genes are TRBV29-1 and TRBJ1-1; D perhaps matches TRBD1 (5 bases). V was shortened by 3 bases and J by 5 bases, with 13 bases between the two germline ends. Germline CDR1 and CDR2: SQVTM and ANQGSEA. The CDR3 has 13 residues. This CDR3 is CSVDTGVRTEAFF. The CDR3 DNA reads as TGCAGCGTTGATACAGGAGTGAGAACTGAAGCTTTCTTT.

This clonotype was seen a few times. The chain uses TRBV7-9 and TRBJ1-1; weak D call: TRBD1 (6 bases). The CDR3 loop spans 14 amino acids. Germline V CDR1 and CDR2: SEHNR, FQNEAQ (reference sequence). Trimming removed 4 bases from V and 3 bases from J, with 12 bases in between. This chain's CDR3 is CASSSDSGDTEAFF. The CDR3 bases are TGTGCCAGCAGCTCCGACTCAGGGGACACTGAAGCTTTCTTT. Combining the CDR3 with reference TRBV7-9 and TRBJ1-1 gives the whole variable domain DTGVSQNPRHKITKRGQNVTFRCDPISEHNRLYWYRQTLGQGPEFLTYFQNEAQLEKSRLLSDRFSAERPKGSFSTLEIQRTEQGDSAMYLCASSSDSGDTEAFFGQGTRLTVV.

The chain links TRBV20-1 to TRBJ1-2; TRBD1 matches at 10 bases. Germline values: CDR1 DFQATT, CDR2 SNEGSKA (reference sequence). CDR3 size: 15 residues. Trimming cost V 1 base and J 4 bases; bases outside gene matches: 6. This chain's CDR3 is CSARVDRGAGYGYTF. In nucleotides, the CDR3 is TGCAGTGCTAGAGTGGACAGGGGGGCAGGCTATGGCTACACCTTC.

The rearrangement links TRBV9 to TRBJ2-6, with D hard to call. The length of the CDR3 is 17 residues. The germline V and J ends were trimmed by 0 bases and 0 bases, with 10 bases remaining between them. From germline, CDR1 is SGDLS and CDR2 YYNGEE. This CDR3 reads CASSVAVASSGANVLTF. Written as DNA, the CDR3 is TGTGCCAGCAGCGTAGCTGTTGCCAGCTCTGGGGCCAACGTCCTGACTTTC.

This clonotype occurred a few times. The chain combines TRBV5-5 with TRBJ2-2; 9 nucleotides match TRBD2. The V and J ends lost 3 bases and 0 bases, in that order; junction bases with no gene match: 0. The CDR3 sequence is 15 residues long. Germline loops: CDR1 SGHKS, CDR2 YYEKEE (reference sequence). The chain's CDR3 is CASSSSGANTGELFF. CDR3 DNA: TGTGCCAGCAGCTCTAGCGGGGCGAACACCGGGGAGCTGTTTTTT.

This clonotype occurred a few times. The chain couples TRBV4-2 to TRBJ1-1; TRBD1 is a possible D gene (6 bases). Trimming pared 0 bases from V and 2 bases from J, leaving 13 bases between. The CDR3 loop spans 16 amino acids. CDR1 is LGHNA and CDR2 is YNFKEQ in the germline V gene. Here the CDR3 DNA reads TGTGCCAGCAGCCAAGATAACAGGGTACCTAACACTGAAGCTTTCTTT. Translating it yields CASSQDNRVPNTEAFF.

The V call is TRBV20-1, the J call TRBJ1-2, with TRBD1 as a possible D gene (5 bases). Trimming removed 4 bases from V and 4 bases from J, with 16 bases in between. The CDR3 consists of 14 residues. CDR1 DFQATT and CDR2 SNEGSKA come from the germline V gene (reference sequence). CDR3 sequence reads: CSATGRGQLYGYTF. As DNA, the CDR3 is TGCAGTGCTACCGGGCGGGGCCAACTCTATGGCTACACCTTC.

The CDR3 DNA sequence: TGTGCCAGCAGCCGTAAGGCGGGTGGGGATGAAGCTTTCTTT. Translation gives CASSRKAGGDEAFF. The V and J genes are TRBV3-1 and TRBJ1-1; the D is unclear. V gave up 4 bases and J gave up 7 bases, with 16 bases separating them. Germline CDR1 reads LGHDT; CDR2 reads YNNKEL (reference sequence). There are 14 residues in the CDR3.

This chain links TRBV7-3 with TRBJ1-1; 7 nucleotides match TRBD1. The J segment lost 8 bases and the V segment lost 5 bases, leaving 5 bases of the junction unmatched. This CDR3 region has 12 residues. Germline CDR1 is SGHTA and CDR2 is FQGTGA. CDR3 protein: CASSQQGMEAFF. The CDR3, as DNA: TGTGCCAGCAGCCAACAGGGGATGGAAGCTTTCTTT. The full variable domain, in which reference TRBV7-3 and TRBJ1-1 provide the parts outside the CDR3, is GAGVSQTPSNKVTEKGKYVELRCDPISGHTALYWYRQSLGQGPEFLIYFQGTGAADDSGLPNDRFFAVRPEGSVSTLKIQRTERGDSAVYLCASSQQGMEAFFGQGTRLTVV.

The CDR3 reads CASSQDRAANVLTF. CDR3 DNA: TGTGCCAGCAGCCAGGACCGCGCGGCCAACGTCCTGACTTTC. V usage is TRBV7-3 and J usage is TRBJ2-6; D is unresolved. The CDR3 runs to 14 residues. Germline values: CDR1 SGHTA, CDR2 FQGTGA. V was pared by 5 bases and J by 6 bases, with 11 bases between.

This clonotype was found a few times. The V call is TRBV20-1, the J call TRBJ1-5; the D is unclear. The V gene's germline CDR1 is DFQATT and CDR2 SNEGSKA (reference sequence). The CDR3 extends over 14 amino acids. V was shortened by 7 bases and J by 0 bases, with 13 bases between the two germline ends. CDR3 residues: CSVPPADSNQPQHF. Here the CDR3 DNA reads TGCAGTGTTCCCCCGGCGGATAGCAATCAGCCCCAGCATTTT.

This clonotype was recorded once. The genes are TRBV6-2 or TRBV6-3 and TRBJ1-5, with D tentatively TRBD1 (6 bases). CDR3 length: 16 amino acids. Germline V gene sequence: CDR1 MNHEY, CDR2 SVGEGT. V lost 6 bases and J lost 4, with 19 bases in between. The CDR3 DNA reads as TGTGCCAGCAGCCCTAGGGGGGCTACAGGAAATCAGCCCCAGCATTTT. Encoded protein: CASSPRGATGNQPQHF.

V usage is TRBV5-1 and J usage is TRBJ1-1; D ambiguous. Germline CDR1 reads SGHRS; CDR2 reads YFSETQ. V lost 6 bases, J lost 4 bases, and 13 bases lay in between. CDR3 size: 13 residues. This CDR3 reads CASTGSRSTEAFF. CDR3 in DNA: TGCGCCAGCACTGGGAGCAGATCCACTGAAGCTTTCTTT.